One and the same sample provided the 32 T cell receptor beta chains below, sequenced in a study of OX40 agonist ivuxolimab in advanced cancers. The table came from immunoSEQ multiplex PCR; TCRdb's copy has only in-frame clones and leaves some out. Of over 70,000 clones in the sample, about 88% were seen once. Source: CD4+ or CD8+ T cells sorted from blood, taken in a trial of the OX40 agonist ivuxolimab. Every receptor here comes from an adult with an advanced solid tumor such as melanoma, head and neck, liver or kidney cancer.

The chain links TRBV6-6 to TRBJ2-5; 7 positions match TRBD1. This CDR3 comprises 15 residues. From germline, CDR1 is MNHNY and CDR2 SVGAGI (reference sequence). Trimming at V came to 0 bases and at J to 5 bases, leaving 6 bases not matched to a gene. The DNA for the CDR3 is TGTGCCAGCAGTTACTCGAGGGGGCGAGGGGAGACCCAGTACTTC. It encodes CASSYSRGRGETQYF.

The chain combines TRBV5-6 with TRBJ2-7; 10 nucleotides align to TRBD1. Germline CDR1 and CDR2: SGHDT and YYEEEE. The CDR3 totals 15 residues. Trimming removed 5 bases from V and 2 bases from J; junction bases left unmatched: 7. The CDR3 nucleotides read TGTGCCAGCAGGGCAAAGGACAGGGGGGCCTACGAGCAGTACTTC. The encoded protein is CASRAKDRGAYEQYF.

CDR3 in amino acids: CASSPGTGYNQPQHF. The CDR3 nucleotides are TGTGCCAGCAGCCCCGGGACAGGATACAATCAGCCCCAGCATTTT. The chain links TRBV14 to TRBJ1-5, with TRBD1 matching 8 bases. From germline, CDR1 is SGHDN and CDR2 FVKESK. The CDR3 is 15 residues long. Trimming took 4 bases from V and 3 from J; bases not matched to a gene: 5.

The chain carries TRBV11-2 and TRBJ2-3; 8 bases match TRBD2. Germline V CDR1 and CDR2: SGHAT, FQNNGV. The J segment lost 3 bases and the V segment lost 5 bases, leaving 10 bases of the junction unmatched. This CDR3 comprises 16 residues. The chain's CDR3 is CASSPLGGGRTDTQYF. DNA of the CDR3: TGTGCCAGCAGCCCCTTGGGCGGGGGGCGAACAGATACGCAGTATTTT.

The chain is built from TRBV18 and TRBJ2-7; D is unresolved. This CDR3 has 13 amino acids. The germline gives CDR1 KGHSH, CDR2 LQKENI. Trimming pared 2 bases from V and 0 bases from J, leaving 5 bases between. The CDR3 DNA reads TGTGCCAGCTCACCAGACACCTCCTACGAGCAGTACTTC. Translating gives CASSPDTSYEQYF. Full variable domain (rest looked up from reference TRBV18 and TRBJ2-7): NAGVMQNPRHLVRRRGQEARLRCSPMKGHSHVYWYRQLPEEGLKFMVYLQKENIIDESGMPKERFSAEFPKEGPSILRIQQVVRGDSAAYFCASSPDTSYEQYFGPGTRLTVT.

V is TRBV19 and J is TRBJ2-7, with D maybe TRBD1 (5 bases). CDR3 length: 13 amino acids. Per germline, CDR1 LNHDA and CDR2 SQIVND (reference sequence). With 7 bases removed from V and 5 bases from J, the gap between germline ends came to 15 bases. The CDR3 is CASTTGATDEQYF. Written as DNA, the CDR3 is TGTGCCAGTACCACAGGAGCGACGGACGAGCAGTACTTC.

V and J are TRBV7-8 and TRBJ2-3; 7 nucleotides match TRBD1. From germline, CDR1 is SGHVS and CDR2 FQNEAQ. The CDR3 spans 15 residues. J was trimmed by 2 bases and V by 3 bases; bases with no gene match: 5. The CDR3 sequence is CASSLSTGPTDTQYF. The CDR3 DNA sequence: TGTGCCAGCAGCTTGTCGACAGGGCCCACAGATACGCAGTATTTT. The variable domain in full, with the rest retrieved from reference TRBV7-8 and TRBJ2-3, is GAGVSQSPRYKVAKRGQDVALRCDPISGHVSLFWYQQALGQGPEFLTYFQNEAQLDKSGLPSDRFFAERPEGSVSTLKIQRTQQEDSAVYLCASSLSTGPTDTQYFGPGTRLTVL.

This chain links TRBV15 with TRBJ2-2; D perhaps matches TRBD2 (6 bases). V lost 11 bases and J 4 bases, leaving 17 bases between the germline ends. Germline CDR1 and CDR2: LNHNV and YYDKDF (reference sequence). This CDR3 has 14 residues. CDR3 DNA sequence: TGTGCCGCCCATTCGGGGGTTGGCACCGGGGAGCTGTTTTTT. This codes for CAAHSGVGTGELFF.

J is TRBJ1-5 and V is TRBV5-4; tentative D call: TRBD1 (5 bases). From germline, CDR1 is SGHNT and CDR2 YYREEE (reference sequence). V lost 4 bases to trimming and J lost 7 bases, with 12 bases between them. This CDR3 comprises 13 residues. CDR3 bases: TGTGCCAGCAGCAACGGCTGGGGGCAGCCCCAGCATTTT. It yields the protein CASSNGWGQPQHF.

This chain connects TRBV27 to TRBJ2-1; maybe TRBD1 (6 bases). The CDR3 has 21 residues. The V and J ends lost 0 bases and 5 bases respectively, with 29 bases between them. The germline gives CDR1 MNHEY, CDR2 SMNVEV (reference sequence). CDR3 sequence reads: CASSLSKLVRGIRGWNNEQFF. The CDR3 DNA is TGTGCCAGCAGTTTATCGAAACTAGTTAGGGGGATCCGGGGATGGAACAATGAGCAGTTCTTC.

In DNA form, the CDR3 reads TGTGCCAGCAGCTTATGGGTTTCCGAGCAGTACTTC. Its protein product is CASSLWVSEQYF. The chain combines TRBV7-2 with TRBJ2-7; no clear D. The CDR3 covers 12 residues. Germline CDR1 and CDR2: SGHTA and FQGNSA. V lost 2 bases and J 6 bases, leaving 8 bases between the germline ends.

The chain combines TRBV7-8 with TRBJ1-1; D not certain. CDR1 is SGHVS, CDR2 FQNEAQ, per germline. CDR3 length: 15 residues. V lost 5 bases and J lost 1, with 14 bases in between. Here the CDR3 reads CASSADISPNTEAFF. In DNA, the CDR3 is TGTGCCAGCAGCGCTGATATAAGCCCGAACACTGAAGCTTTCTTT.

CDR3 sequence (DNA): TGTGCCAGCAGCCCCGCCAGTAGCACAGATACGCAGTATTTT. The encoded protein is CASSPASSTDTQYF. The gene calls are TRBV7-3 and TRBJ2-3; D is unclear. Germline loops: CDR1 SGHTA, CDR2 FQGTGA. V lost 5 bases to trimming and J lost 0 bases, with 9 bases between them. CDR3 length: 14 amino acids.

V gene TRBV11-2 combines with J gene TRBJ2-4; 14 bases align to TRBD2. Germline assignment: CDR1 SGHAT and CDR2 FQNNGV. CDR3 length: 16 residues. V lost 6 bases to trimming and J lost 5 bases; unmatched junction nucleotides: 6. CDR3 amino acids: CASSRTSGGYENIQYF. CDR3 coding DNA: TGTGCCAGCAGTCGGACTAGCGGGGGGTATGAAAACATTCAGTACTTC. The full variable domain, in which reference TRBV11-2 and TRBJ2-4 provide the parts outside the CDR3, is EAGVAQSPRYKIIEKRQSVAFWCNPISGHATLYWYQQILGQGPKLLIQFQNNGVVDDSQLPKDRFSAERLKGVDSTLKIQPAKLEDSAVYLCASSRTSGGYENIQYFGAGTRLSVL.

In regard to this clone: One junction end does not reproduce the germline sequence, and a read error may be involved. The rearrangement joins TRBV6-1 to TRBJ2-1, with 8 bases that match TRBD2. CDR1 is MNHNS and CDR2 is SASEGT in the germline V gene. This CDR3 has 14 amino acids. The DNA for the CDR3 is TGTGCCGCCTCACCGGGACTAGGATACAATGGGCAGTTCTTC. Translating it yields CAASPGLGYNGQFF.

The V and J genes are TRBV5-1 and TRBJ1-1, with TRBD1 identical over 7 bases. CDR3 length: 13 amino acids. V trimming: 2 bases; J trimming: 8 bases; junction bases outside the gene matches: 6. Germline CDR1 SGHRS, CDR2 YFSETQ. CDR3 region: CASSLQGPREAFF. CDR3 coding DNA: TGCGCCAGCAGCTTACAGGGGCCCCGAGAAGCTTTCTTT.

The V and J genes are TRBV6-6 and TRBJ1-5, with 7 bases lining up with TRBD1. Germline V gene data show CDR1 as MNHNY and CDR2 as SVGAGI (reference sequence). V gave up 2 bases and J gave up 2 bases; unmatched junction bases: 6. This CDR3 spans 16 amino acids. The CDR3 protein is CASSYPTGNGNQPQHF. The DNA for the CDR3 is TGTGCCAGCAGTTACCCGACAGGGAATGGCAATCAGCCCCAGCATTTT.

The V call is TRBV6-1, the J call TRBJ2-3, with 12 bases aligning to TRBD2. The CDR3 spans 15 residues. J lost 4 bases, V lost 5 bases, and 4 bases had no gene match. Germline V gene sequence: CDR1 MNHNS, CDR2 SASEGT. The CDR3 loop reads CASSNLAGGPDTQYF. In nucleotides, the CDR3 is TGTGCCAGCAGTAATCTAGCGGGGGGGCCAGATACGCAGTATTTT.

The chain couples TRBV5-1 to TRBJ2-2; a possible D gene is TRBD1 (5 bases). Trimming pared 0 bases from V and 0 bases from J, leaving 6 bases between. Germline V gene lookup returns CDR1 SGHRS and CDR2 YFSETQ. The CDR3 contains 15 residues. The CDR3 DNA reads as TGCGCCAGCAGCTTGGGGGGCGCGAACACCGGGGAGCTGTTTTTT. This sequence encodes CASSLGGANTGELFF.

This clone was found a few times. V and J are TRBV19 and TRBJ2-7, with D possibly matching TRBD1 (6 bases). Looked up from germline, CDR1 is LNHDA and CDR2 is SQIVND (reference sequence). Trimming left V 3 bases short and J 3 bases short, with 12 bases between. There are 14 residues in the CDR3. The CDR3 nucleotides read TGTGCCAGTAGTATCTCCTCAGGGGACTACGAGCAGTACTTC. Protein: CASSISSGDYEQYF.

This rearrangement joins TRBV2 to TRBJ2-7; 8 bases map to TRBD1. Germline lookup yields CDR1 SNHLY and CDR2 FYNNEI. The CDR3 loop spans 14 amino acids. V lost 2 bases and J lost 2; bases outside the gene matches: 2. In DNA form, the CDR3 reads TGTGCCAGCAGTGAACAGGGGGCCCCCTACGAGCAGTACTTC. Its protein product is CASSEQGAPYEQYF.

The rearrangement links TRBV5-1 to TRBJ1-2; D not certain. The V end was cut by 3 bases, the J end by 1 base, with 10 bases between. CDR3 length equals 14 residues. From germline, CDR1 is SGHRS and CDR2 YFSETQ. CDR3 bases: TGCGCCAGCAGCTCCGAGGCGAGTAACTATGGCTACACCTTC. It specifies CASSSEASNYGYTF.

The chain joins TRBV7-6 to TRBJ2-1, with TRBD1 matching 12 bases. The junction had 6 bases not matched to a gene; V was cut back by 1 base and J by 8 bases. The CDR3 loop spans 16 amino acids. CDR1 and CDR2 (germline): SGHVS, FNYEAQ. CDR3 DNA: TGTGCCAGCAGCTTAGGAGCGGGACAGGGGGCCGATGAGCAGTTCTTC. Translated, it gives CASSLGAGQGADEQFF.

As DNA, the CDR3 is TGCGCCAGCAGCCCAACAGGGGACCCCAATCAGCCCCAGCATTTT. It codes for CASSPTGDPNQPQHF. The chain couples TRBV5-1 to TRBJ1-5; 7 nucleotides line up with TRBD1. The germline CDR1 and CDR2 sequences are SGHRS and YFSETQ. V lost 4 bases, J lost 3 bases, and 7 bases stayed unmatched. This CDR3 region has 15 residues.

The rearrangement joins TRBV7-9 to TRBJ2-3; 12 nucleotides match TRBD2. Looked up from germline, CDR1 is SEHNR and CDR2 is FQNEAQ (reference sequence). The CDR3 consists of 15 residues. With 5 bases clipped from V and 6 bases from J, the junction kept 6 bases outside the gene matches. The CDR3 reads CASSLTSGGRDTQYF. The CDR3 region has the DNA TGTGCCAGCAGCCTGACTAGCGGGGGTAGGGATACGCAGTATTTT.

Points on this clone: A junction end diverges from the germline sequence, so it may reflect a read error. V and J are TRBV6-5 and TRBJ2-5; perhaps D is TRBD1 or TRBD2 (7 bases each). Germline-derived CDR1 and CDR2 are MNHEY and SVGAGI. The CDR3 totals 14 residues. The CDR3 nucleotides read TGTGCCAGCAGTTGGGGAGGGGGCCAAAAGACCCAGTACTTC. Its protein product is CASSWGGGQKTQYF.

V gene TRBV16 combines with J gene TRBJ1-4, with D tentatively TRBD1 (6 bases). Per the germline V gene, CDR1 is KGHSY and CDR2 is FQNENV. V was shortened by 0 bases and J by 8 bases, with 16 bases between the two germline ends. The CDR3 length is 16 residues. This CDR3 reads CASSQSSRAGAEKLFF. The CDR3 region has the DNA TGTGCCAGCAGCCAATCGAGTCGGGCGGGGGCAGAAAAACTGTTTTTT.

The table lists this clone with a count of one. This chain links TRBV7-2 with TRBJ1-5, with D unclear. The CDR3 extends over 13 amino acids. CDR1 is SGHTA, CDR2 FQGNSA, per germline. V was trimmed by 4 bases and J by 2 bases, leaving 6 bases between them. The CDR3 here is CASSSGGNQPQHF. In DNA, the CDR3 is TGTGCCAGCAGCTCCGGGGGCAATCAGCCCCAGCATTTT.

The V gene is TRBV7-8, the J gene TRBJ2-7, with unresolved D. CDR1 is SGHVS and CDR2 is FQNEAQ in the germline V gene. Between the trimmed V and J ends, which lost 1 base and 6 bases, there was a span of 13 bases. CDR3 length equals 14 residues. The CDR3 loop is CASSLGPPGGEQYF. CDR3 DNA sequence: TGTGCCAGCAGCTTAGGCCCCCCCGGTGGCGAGCAGTACTTC.

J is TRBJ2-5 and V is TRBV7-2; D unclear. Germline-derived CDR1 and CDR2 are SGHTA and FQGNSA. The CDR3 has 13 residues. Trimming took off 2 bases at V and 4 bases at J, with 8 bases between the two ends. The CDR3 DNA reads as TGTGCCAGCAGCTTAAGGTGGGGAGAGACCCAGTACTTC. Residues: CASSLRWGETQYF.

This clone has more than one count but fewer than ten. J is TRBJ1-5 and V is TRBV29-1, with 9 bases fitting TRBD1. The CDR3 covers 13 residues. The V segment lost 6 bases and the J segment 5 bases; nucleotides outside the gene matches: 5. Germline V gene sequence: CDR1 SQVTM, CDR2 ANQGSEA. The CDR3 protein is CSVGQGGDQPQHF. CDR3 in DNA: TGCAGCGTGGGACAGGGAGGCGATCAGCCCCAGCATTTT.

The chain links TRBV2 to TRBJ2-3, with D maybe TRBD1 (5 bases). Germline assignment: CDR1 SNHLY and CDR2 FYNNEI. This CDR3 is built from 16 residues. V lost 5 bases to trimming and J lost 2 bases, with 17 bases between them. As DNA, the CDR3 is TGTGCCAGCAGTCCACTGACAGCTACATCCACAGATACGCAGTATTTT. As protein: CASSPLTATSTDTQYF.